Each of the 27 T cell receptor beta chains below was sequenced from the same sample in a study of T-cell memory formation after mild COVID-19. TCRdb used MiXCR to reprocess the 5' RACE reads, holding one entry per CDR3 protein. The table includes more than 350,000 distinct CDR3 sequences, approximately 16% detected once. The sequenced material came from PBMCs or a T cell subset sorted from them (not recorded which). These receptors were collected from a man aged 18 to 29 who had mild COVID-19 (a few samples of this study predate the infection). Cell type and time point are not known.

J is TRBJ1-2 and V is TRBV12-3 or TRBV12-4, with D unclear. This CDR3 has 13 amino acids. V lost 6 bases to trimming and J lost 5 bases, with 13 bases between them. CDR3 region: CASSPGGEYGYTF. The CDR3 bases are TGTGCCAGCAGCCCAGGCGGGGAGTATGGCTACACCTTC.

This clonotype appeared a few times. The chain carries TRBV6-5 and TRBJ2-2, with D unresolved. Between the trimmed V and J ends, which lost 1 base and 2 bases, there was a span of 2 bases. Germline lookup yields CDR1 MNHEY and CDR2 SVGAGI. The CDR3 is 13 residues long. The DNA for the CDR3 is TGTGCCAGCAGTTACTTCAACACCGGGGAGCTGTTTTTT. Protein: CASSYFNTGELFF.

V gene TRBV6-2 or TRBV6-3 combines with J gene TRBJ2-7; D remains unclear. Looked up from germline, CDR1 is MNHEY and CDR2 is SVGEGT. The CDR3 sequence is 14 residues long. The V end lost 1 base, the J end lost 0 bases, and 7 bases lay between the germline ends. CDR3 nucleotides: TGTGCCAGCAGTTACTACGGTGACTCCTACGAGCAGTACTTC. Protein product: CASSYYGDSYEQYF.

This chain uses TRBV20-1 with TRBJ1-6; D not resolved. With 2 bases removed from V and 10 bases from J, the gap between germline ends came to 9 bases. Germline CDR1 reads DFQATT; CDR2 reads SNEGSKA (reference sequence). The CDR3 extends over 12 amino acids. The CDR3 region is CSARMRNSPLHF. The CDR3 DNA reads TGCAGTGCTAGAATGAGGAACTCACCCCTCCACTTT.

This clonotype was counted a few times. The chain carries TRBV11-2 and TRBJ2-7, with 7 bases lining up with TRBD2. The V gene end was trimmed by 0 bases and the J gene end by 4 bases; junction bases not matched to a gene: 6. The CDR3 has 15 residues. CDR1 and CDR2 (germline): SGHAT, FQNNGV. The CDR3 loop reads CASSLDLGEGYEQYF. For the CDR3, the DNA is TGTGCCAGCAGCTTAGATCTCGGGGAGGGTTACGAGCAGTACTTC.

This clonotype was seen repeatedly, ten times or more. The chain links TRBV12-3 or TRBV12-4 to TRBJ1-2, with 9 bases identical to TRBD1. This CDR3 contains 13 residues. V shed 8 bases and J 4 bases; nucleotides not matched to a gene: 5. The DNA of the CDR3 is TGTGCCAGCTCTCGGGACAGGGCCTATGGCTACACCTTC. It translates to CASSRDRAYGYTF.

The CDR3 loop is CASSLEPGTPLHF. The CDR3 DNA reads TGCGCCAGCAGCTTGGAACCCGGGACACCCCTCCACTTT. V is TRBV5-1 and J is TRBJ1-6; D is unclear. CDR3 length equals 13 residues. The germline V gene encodes CDR1 SGHRS and CDR2 YFSETQ. Trimming left V 0 bases short and J 11 bases short, with 9 bases between.

This clonotype was recorded many times. CDR3 sequence (DNA): TGCAGCGTTGTGATTGGGGGAGGAGATACGCAGTATTTT. Encoded protein: CSVVIGGGDTQYF. This chain joins TRBV29-1 and TRBJ2-3; tentatively, D is TRBD2 (6 bases). V was cut by 4 bases and J by 5 bases, with 13 bases left in between. CDR1 and CDR2 from the germline V gene are SQVTM and ANQGSEA. The CDR3 has 13 amino acids.

This clonotype was picked up a small number of times. V gene TRBV5-5 combines with J gene TRBJ1-1; D remains unclear. CDR3 length: 14 amino acids. Trimming pared 4 bases from V and 1 base from J, leaving 11 bases between. Germline V gene lookup returns CDR1 SGHKS and CDR2 YYEKEE (reference sequence). CDR3 protein: CASSRLGWNTEAFF. The CDR3 DNA reads TGTGCCAGCAGCCGTCTCGGGTGGAACACTGAAGCTTTCTTT.

This sequence joins TRBV9 and TRBJ2-7, with D tentatively TRBD2 (6 bases). With 3 bases removed from V and 7 bases from J, the gap between germline ends came to 20 bases. The CDR3 consists of 15 residues. Germline loops: CDR1 SGDLS, CDR2 YYNGEE. For the CDR3, the DNA is TGTGCCAGCAGCGGCGGGATGGTGCACCCAGGAGAGCAGTACTTC. It encodes CASSGGMVHPGEQYF.

The rearrangement uses TRBV9 and TRBJ2-6, with a possible D match to TRBD1 (5 bases). Deletions cut 2 bases from V and 2 bases from J, with 8 bases between. This CDR3 spans 15 amino acids. The germline V gene has CDR1 SGDLS and CDR2 YYNGEE. The CDR3 sequence: CASSVWGAGANVLTF. CDR3 DNA: TGTGCCAGCAGCGTGTGGGGCGCTGGGGCCAACGTCCTGACTTTC.

This clonotype occurred many times. The CDR3 nucleotides are TGTGCCACCAGCAGAGAAGGTTTTATGTTGGGGGAAGGCTACACCTTC. Translated, it gives CATSREGFMLGEGYTF. This chain connects TRBV15 to TRBJ1-2; a possible D gene is TRBD1 (5 bases). This CDR3 region has 16 residues. Trimming pared 0 bases from V and 8 bases from J, leaving 19 bases between. Looked up from germline, CDR1 is LNHNV and CDR2 is YYDKDF (reference sequence).

Many counts were recorded for this clonotype. The V call is TRBV7-3, the J call TRBJ2-1; no clear D gene. V was cut by 2 bases and J by 8 bases, with 13 bases left in between. Germline CDR1 SGHTA, CDR2 FQGTGA. The CDR3 sequence is 14 residues long. CDR3 coding DNA: TGTGCCAGCAGCTTACAGGACGTTTCGGATGAGCAGTTCTTC. Its translation is CASSLQDVSDEQFF.

This clonotype occurred a few times. The CDR3 loop reads CASIGGVVQETQYF. CDR3 DNA sequence: TGTGCCAGCATCGGGGGCGTAGTCCAAGAGACCCAGTACTTC. The V and J genes are TRBV2 and TRBJ2-5; D may correspond to TRBD1 or TRBD2 (6 bases each). Trimming cost V 7 bases and J 1 base, with 13 bases left between them. This CDR3 region has 14 residues. The germline CDR1 and CDR2 sequences are SNHLY and FYNNEI.

The J gene is TRBJ1-1, the V gene TRBV4-1, with D maybe TRBD1 (5 bases). The CDR3 sequence is 15 residues long. The V end lost 0 bases, the J end lost 4 bases, and 12 bases lay between the germline ends. The germline V gene encodes CDR1 MGHRA and CDR2 YSYEKL. The CDR3 sequence: CASSQESEGFTEAFF. The CDR3, as DNA: TGCGCCAGCAGCCAAGAGTCGGAGGGGTTCACTGAAGCTTTCTTT.

The V call is TRBV5-1, the J call TRBJ2-1, with 12 bases fitting TRBD1. Germline assignment: CDR1 SGHRS and CDR2 YFSETQ. The CDR3 runs 16 residues. Losses at the gene ends were 0 bases for V and 7 bases for J; bases not matched to a gene: 5. In DNA form, the CDR3 reads TGCGCCAGCAGCTTGGCGGGACAGGGGGCCTGGAATGAGCAGTTCTTC. Amino acid sequence: CASSLAGQGAWNEQFF.

This rearrangement joins TRBV19 to TRBJ2-3; D is possibly TRBD1 or TRBD2 (5 bases each). The CDR3 runs to 14 residues. CDR1 LNHDA and CDR2 SQIVND come from the germline V gene (reference sequence). Trimming left V 6 bases short and J 0 bases short, with 10 bases between. The CDR3 sequence: CASRTGASTDTQYF. The CDR3 bases are TGTGCCAGTAGAACCGGGGCCAGCACAGATACGCAGTATTTT. The full variable domain, rest sourced from reference TRBV19 and TRBJ2-3, is DGGITQSPKYLFRKEGQNVTLSCEQNLNHDAMYWYRQDPGQGLRLIYYSQIVNDFQKGDIAEGYSVSREKKESFPLTVTSAQKNPTAFYLCASRTGASTDTQYFGPGTRLTVL.

This clonotype came up a few times. DNA for the CDR3: TGTGCCAGCAGCGAGTGGGGGAATCAGCCCCAGCATTTT. Translated: CASSEWGNQPQHF. The V call is TRBV12-3 or TRBV12-4, the J call TRBJ1-5; TRBD1 might be the D (5 bases). The CDR3 runs 13 residues. Trimming shortened V by 6 bases and J by 4 bases, and 10 bases separated the two germline ends.

The table lists this clonotype with many counts. The junction differs from germline at one of its ends, possibly a read error. As DNA, the CDR3 is TGTGCCAGCGCGGAGAGGGGACCGGCGGTCTTC. It translates to CASAERGPAVF. The chain recombines TRBV7-9 with TRBJ2-1, with D perhaps being TRBD1 or TRBD2 (5 bases each). Germline V gene data show CDR1 as SEHNR and CDR2 as FQNEAQ (reference sequence). The CDR3 has 11 residues.

This clonotype was seen a few times. V and J are TRBV4-2 and TRBJ2-2, with a tentative D call TRBD2 (6 bases). Germline-derived CDR1 and CDR2 are LGHNA and YNFKEQ. The CDR3 consists of 13 residues. With 8 bases removed from V and 4 bases from J, the gap between germline ends came to 11 bases. CDR3 loop: CASGGWGTGELFF. The CDR3, as DNA: TGTGCCAGCGGAGGGTGGGGCACCGGGGAGCTGTTTTTT.

This chain links TRBV5-1 with TRBJ1-6; D unresolved. Trimming removed 5 bases at V and 5 bases at J, with 8 bases between. The CDR3 has 13 residues. The germline V gene encodes CDR1 SGHRS and CDR2 YFSETQ. CDR3 coding DNA: TGCGCCAGCAGTAACGCAGATAATTCACCCCTCCACTTT. Translating gives CASSNADNSPLHF.

The chain joins TRBV20-1 to TRBJ1-5; no reliable D call. V was cut by 1 base and J by 0 bases, with 4 bases left in between. This CDR3 has 13 amino acids. Germline V gene data show CDR1 as DFQATT and CDR2 as SNEGSKA (reference sequence). This chain's CDR3 is CSARANSNQPQHF. In nucleotides, the CDR3 is TGCAGTGCTAGAGCGAATAGCAATCAGCCCCAGCATTTT.

The chain links TRBV6-5 to TRBJ1-2; D is unresolved. Germline CDR1 MNHEY, CDR2 SVGAGI. There are 14 residues in the CDR3. V lost 2 bases and J lost 8, with 15 bases in between. In DNA, the CDR3 is TGTGCCAGCAGTTACCAGGAGGGATCGCAAGGCTACACCTTC. Amino acid sequence: CASSYQEGSQGYTF.

This clonotype was detected ten times or more. The V gene is TRBV4-1, the J gene TRBJ2-1; 9 bases line up with TRBD2. V gave up 6 bases and J gave up 0 bases; unmatched junction bases: 3. Germline CDR1 reads MGHRA; CDR2 reads YSYEKL. This CDR3 has 15 residues. The DNA for the CDR3 is TGCGCCAGCAGTCTAGCGGGGACCTCCTACAATGAGCAGTTCTTC. This translates into CASSLAGTSYNEQFF.

V usage is TRBV9 and J usage is TRBJ1-2; 8 bases are shared with TRBD1. The CDR3 totals 14 residues. V was clipped by 0 bases and J by 8 bases; unmatched bases: 6. Germline V gene data show CDR1 as SGDLS and CDR2 as YYNGEE. CDR3 protein: CASSVGPQGEGYTF. For the CDR3, the DNA is TGTGCCAGCAGCGTAGGCCCACAGGGGGAGGGCTACACCTTC.

This clonotype was counted ten times or more. The rearrangement links TRBV7-9 to TRBJ2-3; 12 bases line up with TRBD2. CDR3 length: 16 residues. Unmatched junction bases numbered 2, after V lost 4 bases and J lost 0 bases. CDR1 and CDR2 from the germline V gene are SEHNR and FQNEAQ (reference sequence). The CDR3 is CASSSGTSGSTDTQYF. The CDR3, as DNA: TGTGCCAGCAGCTCGGGGACTAGCGGGAGCACAGATACGCAGTATTTT. Filled out from reference TRBV7-9 and TRBJ2-3, the complete variable domain reads DTGVSQNPRHKITKRGQNVTFRCDPISEHNRLYWYRQTLGQGPEFLTYFQNEAQLEKSRLLSDRFSAERPKGSFSTLEIQRTEQGDSAMYLCASSSGTSGSTDTQYFGPGTRLTVL.

This clonotype was picked up a small number of times. The chain links TRBV9 to TRBJ2-7, with D tentatively TRBD2 (6 bases). Trimming took 2 bases from V and 6 from J, leaving 12 bases between them. The germline V gene has CDR1 SGDLS and CDR2 YYNGEE. The CDR3 is 13 residues long. The CDR3: CASSVASEGEQYF. The DNA for the CDR3 is TGTGCCAGCAGCGTCGCTAGCGAGGGCGAGCAGTACTTC.